This TCR beta chain was recovered during a study of blood T cell repertoires in COVID-19. Study-level background: PBMCs, B-cell-depleted T cells, or T cells provided the cDNA or gDNA that made up the material.

Germline loops: CDR1 MNHEY, CDR2 SVGAGI. The CDR3 is 16 amino acids. As for this clone: An end of the junction does not agree with germline; a read error may underlie this.

Some clones are missing from TCRdb's copy, which holds only in-frame ones; the method was immunoSEQ multiplex PCR. The sample lists some 99,000 clones, 85% to 90% seen once, with around 13% in the top ten. This chain uses TRBV6-5 with TRBJ1-2; tentative D call: TRBD1 (5 bases). Sample: peripheral blood. The receptor was isolated from a woman aged 55-75 years in a cohort sampled during active or convalescent COVID-19. Written as DNA, the CDR3 is TGTGCCAGCAGTTACTCCGAGCGTCCGGCAGGGAATGGCTACGCCTTC. Its protein product is CASSYSERPAGNGYAF.